This T cell receptor (beta chain) was sequenced for a study of identical twins. The table lists this clonotype with a few counts. TCRdb re-derived calls from the 5' RACE reads in MiXCR, one entry per CDR3 protein. The data show under 400,000 distinct CDR3 sequences, around 9% seen once. Trimming took 7 bases from V and 6 from J; bases not matched to a gene: 14. The CDR3 extends over 15 amino acids. The sample comprised naive T cells sorted from blood. This TCR was sampled from a woman in her forties or fifties in good health. The chain recombines TRBV12-3 or TRBV12-4 with TRBJ1-1; 7 nucleotides align to TRBD1. CDR3 amino acids: CASTKPDRDFSEAFF. The DNA for the CDR3 is TGTGCCAGCACCAAGCCCGACAGGGATTTCTCTGAAGCTTTCTTT.